Shown below are 15 T cell receptor beta chains from a single sample sequenced in a study of T-cell memory formation after mild COVID-19 (dated by TCRdb to the early 2020s). Libraries were prepared through 5' RACE. Sequencing instrument: Illumina NovaSeq 6000. The public reads were reprocessed in TCRdb via fastp at Q25 and MiXCR, keeping in-frame beta chains. Rows matching on CDR3 protein sequence are summarized as one entry with the most common DNA and genes. A total of 200,000 to 250,000 distinct CDR3 sequences appear in this sample, approximately 15% of them only once. The ten largest clonotypes hold around 2.2% of the sample. Input material: PBMCs or a T cell subset sorted from them (not recorded which). These receptor sequences come from an adult woman who had mild COVID-19 (a few samples of this study predate the infection). The sample titles of this study are shuffled in the database, so cell type and time point are left out; the donor was told from shared clones.

The chain has TRBV7-9 and TRBJ2-6, with TRBD1 matching 11 bases. The CDR3 extends over 18 amino acids. CDR1 is SEHNR, CDR2 FQNEAQ, per germline (reference sequence). V lost 5 bases to trimming and J lost 2 bases; unmatched junction nucleotides: 8. The CDR3 reads CASSTWDRGAAGANVLTF. The CDR3 DNA is TGTGCCAGCAGCACCTGGGACAGGGGGGCAGCTGGGGCCAACGTCCTGACTTTC.

There are a few counts of this clonotype. The chain carries TRBV19 and TRBJ1-5, with TRBD1 matching over 8 bases. The CDR3 spans 15 residues. Per the germline V gene, CDR1 is LNHDA and CDR2 is SQIVND (reference sequence). V was pared by 3 bases and J by 4 bases, with 5 bases of the junction left unmatched. CDR3 residues: CASSIDRGRNQPQHF. For the CDR3, the DNA is TGTGCCAGTAGTATCGACAGGGGTAGGAATCAGCCCCAGCATTTT.

A few counts support this clonotype. The chain links TRBV19 to TRBJ1-4; D may be TRBD1 (5 bases). The V end was cut by 3 bases, the J end by 4 bases, with 18 bases between. The CDR3 sequence is 17 residues long. Germline CDR1 reads LNHDA; CDR2 reads SQIVND (reference sequence). The CDR3 spells CASSMGRTRPINEKLFF. DNA of the CDR3: TGTGCCAGTAGTATGGGGAGGACAAGACCAATTAATGAAAAACTGTTTTTT.

The chain joins TRBV5-1 to TRBJ2-5; perhaps TRBD2 as D (6 bases). The length of the CDR3 is 13 residues. V gave up 0 bases and J gave up 10 bases, with 13 bases separating them. Germline V CDR1 and CDR2: SGHRS, YFSETQ. The CDR3 DNA is TGCGCCAGCAGCTTGGCCGAGAGCGGGTACCAGTACTTC. It yields the protein CASSLAESGYQYF.

The chain joins TRBV7-3 to TRBJ2-3, with 12 bases matching TRBD2. The V gene end was trimmed by 2 bases and the J gene end by 2 bases; junction bases not matched to a gene: 11. This CDR3 spans 19 amino acids. CDR1 and CDR2 from the germline V gene are SGHTA and FQGTGA. CDR3 sequence (DNA): TGTGCCAGCAGCTTATGGCAGGATTGGACTAGCGGGACCACAGATACGCAGTATTTT. Translating gives CASSLWQDWTSGTTDTQYF.

Only a few counts were recorded for this clonotype. The chain has TRBV4-3 and TRBJ2-3; the match to TRBD2 covers 7 bases. Losses at the gene ends were 3 bases for V and 5 bases for J; bases not matched to a gene: 11. Germline V gene sequence: CDR1 LGHNA, CDR2 YSLEER. The CDR3 is 16 residues long. The CDR3 bases are TGCGCCAGCAGCCAGGAGACTAGCCTCATTCGAGATACGCAGTATTTT. Its translation is CASSQETSLIRDTQYF.

The chain joins TRBV7-3 to TRBJ2-1; D is perhaps TRBD2 (6 bases). CDR1 is SGHTA, CDR2 FQGTGA, per germline. V was pared by 2 bases and J by 0 bases, with 8 bases between. CDR3 length: 15 amino acids. The CDR3 here is CASSLQLASYNEQFF. CDR3 in DNA: TGTGCCAGCAGCTTACAACTAGCCTCCTACAATGAGCAGTTCTTC.

The chain carries TRBV4-1 and TRBJ1-1; D is possibly TRBD1 (6 bases). CDR3 size: 16 residues. Germline CDR1 and CDR2: MGHRA and YSYEKL. Trimming took 1 base from V and 1 from J, leaving 13 bases between them. CDR3 region: CASSQATGFTNTEAFF. The DNA of the CDR3 is TGCGCCAGCAGCCAAGCCACAGGGTTTACGAACACTGAAGCTTTCTTT.

This clonotype showed up just a few times. V usage is TRBV4-2 and J usage is TRBJ2-2; 7 bases align to TRBD1. The CDR3 is made up of 16 amino acids. Germline trimming cut 1 base from V and 1 base from J; bases unmatched to any gene: 3. Germline V gene sequence: CDR1 LGHNA, CDR2 YNFKEQ. CDR3 region: CASSQVWDRNTGELFF. The CDR3 nucleotides read TGTGCCAGCAGCCAAGTTTGGGACAGGAACACCGGGGAGCTGTTTTTT.

The V gene is TRBV24-1, the J gene TRBJ1-1; TRBD1 matches 9 bases. V was pared by 4 bases and J by 6 bases, with 2 bases of the junction left unmatched. The V gene's germline CDR1 is KGHDR and CDR2 SFDVKD. The CDR3 is made up of 13 amino acids. CDR3 nucleotide sequence: TGTGCCACCAGTGACCGGGACAGGGCTGAAGCTTTCTTT. It translates to CATSDRDRAEAFF.

This clonotype was counted a few times. The chain has TRBV25-1 and TRBJ1-5, with D possibly being TRBD1 (5 bases). This CDR3 has 13 residues. CDR1 and CDR2 (germline): MGHDK, SYGVNS. Trimming left V 2 bases short and J 7 bases short, with 9 bases between. The CDR3 loop reads CASSEQGFQPQHF. Written as DNA, the CDR3 is TGTGCCAGCAGTGAACAGGGTTTCCAGCCCCAGCATTTT.

This clonotype has just a few counts. V and J are TRBV4-1 and TRBJ1-3; D may be TRBD1 (5 bases). V shed 1 base and J shed 2 bases, with 9 bases lying between them. Germline V gene lookup returns CDR1 MGHRA and CDR2 YSYEKL. CDR3 length: 15 residues. Here the CDR3 DNA reads TGCGCCAGCAGCCAAGGAGCAGGGCCTGGAAACACCATATATTTT. Residues: CASSQGAGPGNTIYF.

The sample holds a few counts of this clonotype. The chain employs TRBV7-2 and TRBJ2-5; 9 bases match TRBD2. CDR1 and CDR2 from the germline V gene are SGHTA and FQGNSA. This CDR3 has 17 residues. Germline trimming cut 3 bases from V and 1 base from J; bases unmatched to any gene: 9. This chain's CDR3 is CASSFQGGRAVQETQYF. The CDR3 bases are TGTGCCAGCAGCTTCCAGGGCGGGAGGGCCGTCCAAGAGACCCAGTACTTC.

This clonotype has a handful of counts. The chain employs TRBV19 and TRBJ1-1, with 10 bases matching TRBD1. The junction had 11 bases not matched to a gene; V was cut back by 6 bases and J by 4 bases. Germline V gene sequence: CDR1 LNHDA, CDR2 SQIVND (reference sequence). The CDR3 is 16 amino acids. CDR3 sequence: CASSLDSGTGATEAFF. The DNA of the CDR3 is TGTGCCAGTAGCCTAGATTCCGGGACAGGGGCCACTGAAGCTTTCTTT.

The chain is built from TRBV6-2 or TRBV6-3 and TRBJ2-1; 9 nucleotides match TRBD2. With V trimmed by 5 bases and J by 4 bases, 6 bases remained unmatched. The CDR3 spans 15 residues. CDR1 is MNHEY, CDR2 SVGEGT, per germline. The CDR3 loop is CASSATSGGYNEQFF. CDR3 nucleotide sequence: TGTGCCAGCAGTGCGACTAGCGGCGGATACAATGAGCAGTTCTTC.